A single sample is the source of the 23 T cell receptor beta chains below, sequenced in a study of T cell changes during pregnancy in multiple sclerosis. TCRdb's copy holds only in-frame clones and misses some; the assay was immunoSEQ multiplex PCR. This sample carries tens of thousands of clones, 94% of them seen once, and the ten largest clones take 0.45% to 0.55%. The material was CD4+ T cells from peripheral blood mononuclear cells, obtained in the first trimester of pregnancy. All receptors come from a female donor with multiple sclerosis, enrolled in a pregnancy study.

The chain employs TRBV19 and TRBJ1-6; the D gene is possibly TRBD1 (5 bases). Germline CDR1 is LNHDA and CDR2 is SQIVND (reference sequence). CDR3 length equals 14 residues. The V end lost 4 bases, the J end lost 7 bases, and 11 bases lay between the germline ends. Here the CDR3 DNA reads TGTGCCAGTAGTACGACAGTTCACAATTCACCCCTCCACTTT. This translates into CASSTTVHNSPLHF.

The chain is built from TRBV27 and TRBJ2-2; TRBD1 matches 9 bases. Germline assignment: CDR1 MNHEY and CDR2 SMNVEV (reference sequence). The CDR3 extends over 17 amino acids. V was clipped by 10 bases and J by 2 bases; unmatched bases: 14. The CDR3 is CATQGFPTGGNTGELFF. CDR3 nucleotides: TGTGCCACACAAGGATTCCCGACAGGGGGTAACACCGGGGAGCTGTTTTTT.

The CDR3 region has the DNA TGCGCCAGCAGCTTGACAGGGGAGGTATACAATGAGCAGTTCTTC. Protein product: CASSLTGEVYNEQFF. J is TRBJ2-1 and V is TRBV5-1; tentative D call: TRBD1 (7 bases). Trimming stripped 1 base from V and 4 bases from J, with 12 bases between. This CDR3 is built from 15 residues. CDR1 and CDR2 (germline): SGHRS, YFSETQ.

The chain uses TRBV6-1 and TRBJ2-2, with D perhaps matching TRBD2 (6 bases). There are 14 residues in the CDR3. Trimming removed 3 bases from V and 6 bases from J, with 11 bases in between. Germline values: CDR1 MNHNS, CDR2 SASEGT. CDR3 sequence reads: CASSDNTSPGELFF. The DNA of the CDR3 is TGTGCCAGCAGTGATAATACTAGCCCCGGGGAGCTGTTTTTT.

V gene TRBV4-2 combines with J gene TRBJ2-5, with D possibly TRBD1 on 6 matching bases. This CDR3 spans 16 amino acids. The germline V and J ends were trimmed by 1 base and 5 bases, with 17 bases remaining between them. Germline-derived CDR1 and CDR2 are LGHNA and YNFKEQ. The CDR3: CASSQVGSGVGETQYF. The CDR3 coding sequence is TGTGCCAGCAGCCAAGTTGGGTCAGGGGTCGGGGAGACCCAGTACTTC.

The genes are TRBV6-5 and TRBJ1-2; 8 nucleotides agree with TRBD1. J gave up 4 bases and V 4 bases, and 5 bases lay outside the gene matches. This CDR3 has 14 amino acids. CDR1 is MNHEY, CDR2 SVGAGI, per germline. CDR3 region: CASSSSGGAYGYTF. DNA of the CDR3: TGTGCCAGCAGTTCCTCAGGGGGCGCCTATGGCTACACCTTC.

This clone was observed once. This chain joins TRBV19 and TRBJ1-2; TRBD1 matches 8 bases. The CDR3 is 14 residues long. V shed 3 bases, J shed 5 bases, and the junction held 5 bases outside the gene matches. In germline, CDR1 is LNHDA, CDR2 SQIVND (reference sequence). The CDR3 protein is CASSIDRGGYGYTF. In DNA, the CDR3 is TGTGCCAGTAGTATTGACAGGGGAGGATATGGCTACACCTTC.

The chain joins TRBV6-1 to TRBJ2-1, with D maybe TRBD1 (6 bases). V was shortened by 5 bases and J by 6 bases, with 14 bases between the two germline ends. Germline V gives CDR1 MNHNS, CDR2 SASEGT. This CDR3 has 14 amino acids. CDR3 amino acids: CASSSDPGANEQFF. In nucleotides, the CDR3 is TGTGCCAGCAGTTCCGACCCAGGGGCCAATGAGCAGTTCTTC.

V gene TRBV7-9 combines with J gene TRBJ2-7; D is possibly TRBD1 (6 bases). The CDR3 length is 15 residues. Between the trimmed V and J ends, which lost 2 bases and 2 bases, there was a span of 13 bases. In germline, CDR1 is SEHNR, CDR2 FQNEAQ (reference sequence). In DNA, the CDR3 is TGTGCCAGCAGCTTACTTGGGACAAGAACCTACGAGCAGTACTTC. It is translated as CASSLLGTRTYEQYF.

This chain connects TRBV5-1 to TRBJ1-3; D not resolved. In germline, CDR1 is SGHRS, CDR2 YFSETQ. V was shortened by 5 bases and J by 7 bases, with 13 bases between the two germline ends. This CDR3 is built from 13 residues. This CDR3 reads CASRSPGMNTIYF. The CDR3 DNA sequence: TGCGCCAGCAGAAGTCCGGGTATGAACACCATATATTTT.

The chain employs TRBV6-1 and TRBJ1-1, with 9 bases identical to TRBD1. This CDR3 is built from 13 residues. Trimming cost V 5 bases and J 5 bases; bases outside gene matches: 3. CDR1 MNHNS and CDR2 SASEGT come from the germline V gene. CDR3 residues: CASSWDRETEAFF. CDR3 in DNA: TGTGCCAGCAGTTGGGACAGGGAAACTGAAGCTTTCTTT.

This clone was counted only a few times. CDR3 bases: TGTGCCAGCAGCTTGCTCGGGACAGAAAACACTGAAGCTTTCTTT. This translates into CASSLLGTENTEAFF. This rearrangement joins TRBV11-1 to TRBJ1-1; 7 positions agree with TRBD1. The J segment lost 2 bases and the V segment lost 3 bases, leaving 6 bases of the junction unmatched. The CDR3 has 15 amino acids. Per germline, CDR1 SGHAT and CDR2 FQDESV (reference sequence). The full variable domain, with the rest looked up from reference TRBV11-1 and TRBJ1-1, is EAEVAQSPRYKITEKSQAVAFWCDPISGHATLYWYRQILGQGPELLVQFQDESVVDDSQLPKDRFSAERLKGVDSTLKIQPAELGDSAMYLCASSLLGTENTEAFFGQGTRLTVV.

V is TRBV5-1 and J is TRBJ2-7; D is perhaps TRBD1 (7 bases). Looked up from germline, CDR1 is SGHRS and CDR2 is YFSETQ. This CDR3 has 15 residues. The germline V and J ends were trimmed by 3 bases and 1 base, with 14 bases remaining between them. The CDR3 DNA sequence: TGCGCCAGCAGCTGGGCGGGACAGCTATCCTACGAGCAGTACTTC. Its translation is CASSWAGQLSYEQYF.

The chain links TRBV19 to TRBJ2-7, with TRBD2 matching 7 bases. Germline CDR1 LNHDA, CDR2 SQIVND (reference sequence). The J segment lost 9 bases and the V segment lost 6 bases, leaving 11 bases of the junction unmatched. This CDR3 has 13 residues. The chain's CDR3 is CASSIGTTTAQYF. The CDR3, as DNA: TGTGCCAGTAGCATCGGGACTACCACAGCGCAGTACTTC. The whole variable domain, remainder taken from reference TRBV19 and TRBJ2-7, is DGGITQSPKYLFRKEGQNVTLSCEQNLNHDAMYWYRQDPGQGLRLIYYSQIVNDFQKGDIAEGYSVSREKKESFPLTVTSAQKNPTAFYLCASSIGTTTAQYFGPGTRLTVT.

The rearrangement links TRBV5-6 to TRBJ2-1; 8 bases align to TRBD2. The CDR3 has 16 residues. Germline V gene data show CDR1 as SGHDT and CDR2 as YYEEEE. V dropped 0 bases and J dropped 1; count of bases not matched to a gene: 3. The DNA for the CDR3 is TGTGCCAGCAGCTTGGCAAAGCGGGGGTCCTACAATGAGCAGTTCTTC. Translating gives CASSLAKRGSYNEQFF.

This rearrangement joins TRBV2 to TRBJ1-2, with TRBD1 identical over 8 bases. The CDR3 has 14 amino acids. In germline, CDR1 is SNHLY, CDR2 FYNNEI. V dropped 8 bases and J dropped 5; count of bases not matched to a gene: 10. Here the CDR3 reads CASEPDRARYGYTF. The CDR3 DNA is TGTGCCAGCGAACCGGACAGGGCTAGGTATGGCTACACCTTC.

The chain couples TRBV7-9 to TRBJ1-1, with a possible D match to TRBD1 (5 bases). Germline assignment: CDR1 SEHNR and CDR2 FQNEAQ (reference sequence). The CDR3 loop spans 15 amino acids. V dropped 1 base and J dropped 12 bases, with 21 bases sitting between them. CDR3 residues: CASSLGVGGVILPFF. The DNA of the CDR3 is TGTGCCAGCAGCTTAGGAGTGGGAGGGGTGATACTGCCTTTCTTT.

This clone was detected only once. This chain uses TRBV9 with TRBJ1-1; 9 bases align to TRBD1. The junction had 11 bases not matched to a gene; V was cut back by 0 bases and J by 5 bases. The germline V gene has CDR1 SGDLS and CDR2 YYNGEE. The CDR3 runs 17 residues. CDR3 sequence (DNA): TGTGCCAGCAGCGTAGAAGACAGGGGGGGGGTACGGACTGAAGCTTTCTTT. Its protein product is CASSVEDRGGVRTEAFF.

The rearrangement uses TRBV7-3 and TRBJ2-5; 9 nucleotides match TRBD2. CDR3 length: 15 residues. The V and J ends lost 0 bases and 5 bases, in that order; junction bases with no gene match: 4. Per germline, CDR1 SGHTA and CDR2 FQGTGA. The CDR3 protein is CASSLTAGGPETQYF. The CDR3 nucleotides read TGTGCCAGCAGCTTAACGGCGGGGGGGCCTGAGACCCAGTACTTC.

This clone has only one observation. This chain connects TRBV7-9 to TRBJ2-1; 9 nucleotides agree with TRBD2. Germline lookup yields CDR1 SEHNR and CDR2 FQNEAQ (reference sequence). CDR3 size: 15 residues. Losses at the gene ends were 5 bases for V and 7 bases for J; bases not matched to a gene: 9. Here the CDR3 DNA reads TGTGCCAGCAGCCCTCTAGCGGGACCCGCTAATGAGCAGTTCTTC. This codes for CASSPLAGPANEQFF.

The CDR3 bases are TGTGCCAGCAGTGAGAGGGGGGAGACCCAGTACTTC. Amino acid sequence: CASSERGETQYF. This chain connects TRBV6-1 to TRBJ2-5; weak D call: TRBD1 (6 bases). The CDR3 is 12 residues long. CDR1 and CDR2 (germline): MNHNS, SASEGT. Trimming pared 3 bases from V and 5 bases from J, leaving 7 bases between.

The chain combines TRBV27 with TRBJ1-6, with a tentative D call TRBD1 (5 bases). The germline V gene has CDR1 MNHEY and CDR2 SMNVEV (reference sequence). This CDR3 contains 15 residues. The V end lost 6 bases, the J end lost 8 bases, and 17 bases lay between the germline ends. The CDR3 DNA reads TGTGCCAGCAGGAGACGGGCACAGGACGATTCACCCCTCCACTTT. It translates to CASRRRAQDDSPLHF.

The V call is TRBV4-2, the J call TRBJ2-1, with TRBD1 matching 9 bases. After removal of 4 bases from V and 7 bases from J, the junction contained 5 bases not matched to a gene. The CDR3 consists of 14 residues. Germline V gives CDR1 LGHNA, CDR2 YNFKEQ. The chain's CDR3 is CASSPHGTGNEQFF. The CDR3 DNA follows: TGTGCCAGCAGCCCACACGGGACAGGGAATGAGCAGTTCTTC.